This T cell receptor beta chain was recorded in a study of cytotoxic CD8 clonotypes in ibrutinib-treated CLL. The table came from immunoSEQ multiplex PCR; TCRdb's copy has only in-frame clones and leaves some out. The table records about 49,000 clones, approximately 69% of them present only once. The CDR3 runs to 14 residues. Trimming at V came to 8 bases and at J to 3 bases, leaving 10 bases not matched to a gene. Looked up from germline, CDR1 is MNHNS and CDR2 is SASEGT. This sequence originates from a human donor with chronic lymphocytic leukemia. The sequences come from PBMCs, collected after 12 months of ibrutinib treatment. The V and J genes are TRBV6-1 and TRBJ2-7; 7 nucleotides line up with TRBD2. CDR3 sequence (DNA): TGTGCCAGCTCCCGAACGGGGGGATTCTACGAGCAGTACTTC. It translates to CASSRTGGFYEQYF.